The rows below give T cell receptor beta chains drawn from one sample of a study of breast tumors, draining lymph nodes, adjacent tissues. TCRdb passed the multiplex PCR reads through MiXCR, listing each CDR3 protein once. The sample includes 60,000 to 65,000 distinct CDR3 sequences, roughly 59% of them seen just once. The sequencing input was breast tumor tissue. These receptor sequences come from a female donor with breast cancer. Some clones in this sample may be carry-over from other donors' samples. The CDR3 runs from the conserved cysteine through the conserved F or W. Fields, in order: clone size, J gene, V gene, CDR3 protein. Not all rows give a size; the values are once, few, many and, for expanded clones, a class.

abundance: -
j_gene: TRBJ1-4
v_gene: TRBV9
CDR3aa: CASSAWDGEKLFF

abundance: -
j_gene: TRBJ2-2
v_gene: TRBV20-1
CDR3aa: CSAPDRSTGELFF

abundance: many
j_gene: TRBJ1-1
v_gene: TRBV7-9
CDR3aa: CASSFEIREVSEAFF

abundance: -
j_gene: TRBJ1-2
v_gene: TRBV20-1
CDR3aa: CSARRGTGQIYGYTF

abundance: many
j_gene: TRBJ1-5
v_gene: TRBV7-2
CDR3aa: CASSLEGPDRGLYSNQPQHF

abundance: -
j_gene: TRBJ1-2
v_gene: TRBV2
CDR3aa: CASSERDRSGYTF

abundance: -
j_gene: TRBJ2-3
v_gene: TRBV5-8
CDR3aa: CASSLVQGSTDTQYF

abundance: many
j_gene: TRBJ1-1
v_gene: TRBV2
CDR3aa: CASSTASNTEAFF

abundance: many
j_gene: TRBJ2-3
v_gene: TRBV30
CDR3aa: CAWSVTHVGGAGTDTQYF

abundance: many
j_gene: TRBJ1-2
v_gene: TRBV5-1
CDR3aa: CASRDNNYGYTF

abundance: once
j_gene: TRBJ1-5
v_gene: TRBV2
CDR3aa: CASSYGRHSNQPQHF

abundance: once
j_gene: TRBJ1-6
v_gene: TRBV7-6
CDR3aa: CASSLGGDHNSPLHF

abundance: many
j_gene: TRBJ2-7
v_gene: TRBV11-2
CDR3aa: CASSLRFPGQGREQYF

abundance: -
j_gene: TRBJ2-3
v_gene: TRBV20-1
CDR3aa: CSGKAGPSTDTQYF